This T cell receptor (beta chain) was sequenced in a study of blood T cell repertoires in COVID-19. Study details: Samples taken during acute and convalescent COVID-19 were collected in the United States, Italy and Spain. PBMCs, B-cell-depleted T cells, or T cells were the source of the cDNA or gDNA that made up the material.

As originally analysed: The assay estimated nucleated cells by amplifying reference gene primers. Measured with immunoSEQ multiplex PCR; TCRdb has only the in-frame clones, and not every one. From that table come the V and J calls and clone size; the DNA was used to work out D and trimming. The sample shows about 200,000 clones, roughly 82% of them seen only once. Germline-derived CDR1 and CDR2 are SGHVS and FNYEAQ. The V end was cut by 4 bases, the J end by 5 bases, with 5 bases between. The CDR3 consists of 12 residues. The receptor's source is a man aged 50-60 years with active or convalescent COVID-19. The sequenced sample was peripheral blood. The chain carries TRBV7-6 and TRBJ2-2; D remains unclear. In nucleotides, the CDR3 is TGTGCCAGCAGCTCTAGGACCGGGGAGCTGTTTTTT. It translates to CASSSRTGELFF.